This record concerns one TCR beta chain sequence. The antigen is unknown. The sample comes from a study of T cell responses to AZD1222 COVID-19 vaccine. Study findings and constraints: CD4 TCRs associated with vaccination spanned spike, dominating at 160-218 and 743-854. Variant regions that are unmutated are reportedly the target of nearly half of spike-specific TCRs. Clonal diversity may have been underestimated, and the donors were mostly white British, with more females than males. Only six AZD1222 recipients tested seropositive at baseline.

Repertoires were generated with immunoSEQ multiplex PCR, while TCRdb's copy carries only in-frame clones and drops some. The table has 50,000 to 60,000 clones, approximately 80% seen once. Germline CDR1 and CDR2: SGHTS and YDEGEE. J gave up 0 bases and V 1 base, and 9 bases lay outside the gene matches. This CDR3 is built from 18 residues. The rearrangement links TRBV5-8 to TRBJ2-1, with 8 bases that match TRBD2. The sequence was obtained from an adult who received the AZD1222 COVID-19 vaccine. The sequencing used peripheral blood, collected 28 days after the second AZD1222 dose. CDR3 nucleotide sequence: TGTGCCAGCAGCTTGCTCTTAGCGGGGCTATCCTCCTACAATGAGCAGTTCTTC. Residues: CASSLLLAGLSSYNEQFF.